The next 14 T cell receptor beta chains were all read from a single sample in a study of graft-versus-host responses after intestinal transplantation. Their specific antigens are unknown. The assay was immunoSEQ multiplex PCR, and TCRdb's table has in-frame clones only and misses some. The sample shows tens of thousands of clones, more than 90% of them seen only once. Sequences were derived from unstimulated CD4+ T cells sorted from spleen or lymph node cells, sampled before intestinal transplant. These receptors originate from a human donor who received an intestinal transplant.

In DNA form, the CDR3 reads TGTGCCATCAGTGAGGAGGGGGCCTACGAGCAGTACTTC. It is translated as CAISEEGAYEQYF. This chain joins TRBV10-3 and TRBJ2-7; perhaps TRBD1 as D (6 bases). Trimming pared 2 bases from V and 2 bases from J, leaving 7 bases between. The CDR3 totals 13 residues. Looked up from germline, CDR1 is ENHRY and CDR2 is SYGVKD.

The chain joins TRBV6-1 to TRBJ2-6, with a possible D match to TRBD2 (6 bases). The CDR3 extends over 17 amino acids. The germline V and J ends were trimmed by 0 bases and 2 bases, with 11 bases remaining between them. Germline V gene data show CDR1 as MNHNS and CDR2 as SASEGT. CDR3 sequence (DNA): TGTGCCAGCAGTGAAGCGGCCAGGAGGGCTGGGGCCAACGTCCTGACTTTC. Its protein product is CASSEAARRAGANVLTF.

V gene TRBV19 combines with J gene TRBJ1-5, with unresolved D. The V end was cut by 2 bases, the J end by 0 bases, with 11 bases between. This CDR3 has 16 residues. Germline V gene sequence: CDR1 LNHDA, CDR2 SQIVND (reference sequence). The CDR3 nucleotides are TGTGCCAGTAGTATACCGTTGGGGTATAGCAATCAGCCCCAGCATTTT. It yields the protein CASSIPLGYSNQPQHF.

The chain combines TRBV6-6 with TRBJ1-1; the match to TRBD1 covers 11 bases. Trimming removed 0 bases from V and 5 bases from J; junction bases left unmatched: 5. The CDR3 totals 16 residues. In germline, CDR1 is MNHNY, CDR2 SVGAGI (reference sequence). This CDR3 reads CASSYSRGQGGTEAFF. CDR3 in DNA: TGTGCCAGCAGTTACTCAAGGGGACAGGGGGGGACTGAAGCTTTCTTT.

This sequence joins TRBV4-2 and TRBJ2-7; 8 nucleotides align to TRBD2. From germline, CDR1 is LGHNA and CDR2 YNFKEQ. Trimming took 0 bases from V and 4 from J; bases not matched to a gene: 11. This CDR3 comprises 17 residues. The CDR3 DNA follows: TGTGCCAGCAGCCAAGACAGGGCTGAGCGGGAGTGGTACGAGCAGTACTTC. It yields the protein CASSQDRAEREWYEQYF.

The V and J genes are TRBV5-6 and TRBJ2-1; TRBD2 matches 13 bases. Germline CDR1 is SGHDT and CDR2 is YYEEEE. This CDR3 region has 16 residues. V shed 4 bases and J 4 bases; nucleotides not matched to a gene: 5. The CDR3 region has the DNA TGTGCCAGCAGCGAACCGGGACTAGCGGGATACAATGAGCAGTTCTTC. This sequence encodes CASSEPGLAGYNEQFF.

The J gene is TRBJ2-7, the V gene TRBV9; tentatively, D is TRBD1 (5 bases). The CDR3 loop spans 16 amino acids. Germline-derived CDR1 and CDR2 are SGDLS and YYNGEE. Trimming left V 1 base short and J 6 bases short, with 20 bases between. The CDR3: CASSVRPQVILCEQYF. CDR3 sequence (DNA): TGTGCCAGCAGCGTACGCCCACAGGTGATACTATGCGAGCAGTACTTC.

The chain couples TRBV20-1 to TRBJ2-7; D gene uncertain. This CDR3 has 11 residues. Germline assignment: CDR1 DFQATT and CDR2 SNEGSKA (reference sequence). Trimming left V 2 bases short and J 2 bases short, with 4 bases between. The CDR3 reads CSARQTYEQYF. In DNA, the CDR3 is TGCAGTGCTAGACAAACCTACGAGCAGTACTTC.

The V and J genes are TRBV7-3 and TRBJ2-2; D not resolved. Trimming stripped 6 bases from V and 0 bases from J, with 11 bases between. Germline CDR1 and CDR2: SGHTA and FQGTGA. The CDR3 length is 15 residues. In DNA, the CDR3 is TGTGCCAGCAGTCCCATTATCACGAACACCGGGGAGCTGTTTTTT. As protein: CASSPIITNTGELFF.

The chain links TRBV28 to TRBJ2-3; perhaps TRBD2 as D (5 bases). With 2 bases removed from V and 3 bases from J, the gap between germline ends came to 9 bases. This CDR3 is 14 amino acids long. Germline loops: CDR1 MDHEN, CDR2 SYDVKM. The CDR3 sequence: CASSLEGWTDTQYF. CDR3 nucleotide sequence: TGTGCCAGCAGTTTAGAGGGCTGGACAGATACGCAGTATTTT.

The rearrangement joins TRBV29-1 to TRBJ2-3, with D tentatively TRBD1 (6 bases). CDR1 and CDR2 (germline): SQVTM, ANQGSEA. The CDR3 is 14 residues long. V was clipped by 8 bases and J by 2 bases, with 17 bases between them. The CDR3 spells CSSYRDTPTDTQYF. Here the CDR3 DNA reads TGCAGCTCCTACCGGGACACTCCCACAGATACGCAGTATTTT.

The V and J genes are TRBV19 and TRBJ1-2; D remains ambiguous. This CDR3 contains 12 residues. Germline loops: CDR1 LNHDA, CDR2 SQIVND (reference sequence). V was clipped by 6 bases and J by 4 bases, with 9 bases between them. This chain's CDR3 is CASRTKSYGYTF. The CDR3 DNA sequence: TGTGCCAGTAGAACGAAATCCTATGGCTACACCTTC.

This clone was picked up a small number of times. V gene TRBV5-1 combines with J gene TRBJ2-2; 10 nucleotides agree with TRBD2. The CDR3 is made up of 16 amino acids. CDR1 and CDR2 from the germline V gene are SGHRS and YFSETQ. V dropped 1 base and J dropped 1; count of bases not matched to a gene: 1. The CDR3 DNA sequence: TGCGCCAGCAGCTTGACTAGCGGGATGAACACCGGGGAGCTGTTTTTT. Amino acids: CASSLTSGMNTGELFF.

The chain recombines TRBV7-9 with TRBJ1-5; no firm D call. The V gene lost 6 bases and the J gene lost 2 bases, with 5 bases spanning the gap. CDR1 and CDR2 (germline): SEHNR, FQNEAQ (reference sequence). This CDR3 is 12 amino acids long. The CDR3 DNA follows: TGTGCCAGCAGTGTTGGCAATCAGCCCCAGCATTTT. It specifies CASSVGNQPQHF.